Described below is a single T cell receptor beta chain sequence and its context. This specimen belongs to a study of T cell changes during pregnancy in multiple sclerosis. Germline V gives CDR1 SQVTM, CDR2 ANQGSEA. V was trimmed by 1 base and J by 8 bases, leaving 11 bases between them. The CDR3 totals 12 residues. Libraries were prepared by immunoSEQ multiplex PCR; TCRdb keeps only in-frame clonotypes and omits some of them. The data contain fewer than 40,000 clones, around 90% of them singletons. The sequence was obtained from a female donor with multiple sclerosis, enrolled in a pregnancy study. The chain couples TRBV29-1 to TRBJ1-2; maybe TRBD1 (5 bases). This specimen was CD8+ T cells from peripheral blood mononuclear cells, taken in the first trimester of pregnancy. DNA of the CDR3: TGCAGCGTTGAAGGTACAGGTCCGGGCTACACCTTC. Translating gives CSVEGTGPGYTF.